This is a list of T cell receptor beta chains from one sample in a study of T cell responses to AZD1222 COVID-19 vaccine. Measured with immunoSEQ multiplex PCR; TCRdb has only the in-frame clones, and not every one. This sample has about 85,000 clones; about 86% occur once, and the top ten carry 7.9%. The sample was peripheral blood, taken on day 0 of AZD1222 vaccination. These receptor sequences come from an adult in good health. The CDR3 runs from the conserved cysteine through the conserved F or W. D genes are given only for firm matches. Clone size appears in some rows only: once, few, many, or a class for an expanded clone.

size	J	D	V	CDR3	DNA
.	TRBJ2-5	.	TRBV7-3	CASSPSITGSETQYF	TGTGCCAGCAGCCCCAGCATAACGGGCTCGGAGACCCAGTACTTC
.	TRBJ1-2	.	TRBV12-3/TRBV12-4	CASSLQGISGYTF	TGTGCCAGCAGTTTGCAGGGGATAAGTGGCTACACCTTC
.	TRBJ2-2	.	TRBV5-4	CASSLPGAPGELFF	TGTGCCAGCAGCTTGCCAGGAGCTCCCGGGGAGCTGTTTTTT
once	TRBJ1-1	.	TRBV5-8	CASSFRGLNTEAFF	TGTGCCAGCAGCTTCCGAGGTTTGAACACTGAAGCTTTCTTT
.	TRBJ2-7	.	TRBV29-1	CSVPRGTGVASGRYEQYF	TGCAGCGTGCCCCGGGGGACAGGGGTGGCTAGCGGGAGGTACGAGCAGTACTTC
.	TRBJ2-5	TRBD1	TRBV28	CASRPRSWTGTETQYF	TGTGCCAGCAGACCGCGATCCTGGACAGGGACAGAGACCCAGTACTTC
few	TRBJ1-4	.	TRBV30	CAWSATPPGSEKLFF	TGTGCCTGGAGTGCGACACCCCCCGGTAGTGAAAAACTGTTTTTT
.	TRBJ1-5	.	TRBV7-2	CASSPVGGKNQPQHF	TGTGCCAGCAGCCCAGTGGGGGGGAAAAATCAGCCCCAGCATTTT
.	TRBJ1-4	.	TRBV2	CASISEGEKLFF	TGTGCCAGCATCTCTGAGGGTGAAAAACTGTTTTTT
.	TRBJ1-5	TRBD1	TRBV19	CASSIDRGSDSNQPQHF	TGTGCCAGTAGTATCGACAGGGGGTCGGATAGCAATCAGCCCCAGCATTTT
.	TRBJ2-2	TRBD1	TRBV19	CASKVGTGGINTGELFF	TGTGCCAGTAAGGTTGGGACAGGGGGCATCAACACCGGGGAGCTGTTTTTT
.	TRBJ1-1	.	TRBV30	CACLDLSSFF	TGTGCCTGCCTGGACTTGAGTTCTTTCTTT
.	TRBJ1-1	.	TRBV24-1	CATSDGAAGLTEAFF	TGTGCCACCAGTGATGGGGCGGCCGGGTTGACTGAAGCTTTCTTT
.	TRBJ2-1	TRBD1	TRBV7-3	CASSLKGANEQFF	TGTGCCAGCAGCTTGAAGGGGGCCAATGAGCAGTTCTTC
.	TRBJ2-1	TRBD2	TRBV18	CASSFDLAGGYNEQFF	TGTGCCAGCTCGTTCGATCTAGCGGGAGGGTACAATGAGCAGTTCTTC
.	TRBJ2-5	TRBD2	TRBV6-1	CASSEGPTSVETQYF	TGTGCCAGCAGTGAAGGCCCGACTAGCGTGGAGACCCAGTACTTC
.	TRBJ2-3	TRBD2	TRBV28	CASSSAGGSTDTQYF	TGTGCCAGCAGTTCCGCGGGAGGGAGCACAGATACGCAGTATTTT
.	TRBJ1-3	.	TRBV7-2	CASSLAGQNNQNTIYF	TGTGCCAGCAGCTTAGCCGGACAGAACAACCAGAACACCATATATTTT
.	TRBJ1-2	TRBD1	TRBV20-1	CSASPRGGYGYTF	TGCAGTGCTAGTCCCAGGGGGGGCTATGGCTACACCTTC
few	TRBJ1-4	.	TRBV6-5	CASSYSIPGPNEKLFF	TGTGCCAGCAGTTACTCGATTCCAGGCCCTAATGAAAAACTGTTTTTT
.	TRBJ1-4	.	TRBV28	CASSFPRSSGLGEKLFF	TGTGCCAGCAGTTTCCCCCGCTCCTCGGGCCTCGGGGAAAAACTGTTTTTT
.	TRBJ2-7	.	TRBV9	CASSPDWDYEQYF	TGTGCCAGCAGCCCCGACTGGGACTACGAGCAGTACTTC
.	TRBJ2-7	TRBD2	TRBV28	CASSSPGLAAYEQYF	TGTGCCAGCAGTTCCCCGGGACTAGCGGCCTACGAGCAGTACTTC
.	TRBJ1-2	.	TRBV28	CASSRPGGPSYGYTF	TGTGCCAGCAGTCGACCCGGGGGGCCCTCCTATGGCTACACCTTC
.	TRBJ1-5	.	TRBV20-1	CSASGRVHNQPQHF	TGCAGTGCTAGTGGTAGGGTCCACAATCAGCCCCAGCATTTT
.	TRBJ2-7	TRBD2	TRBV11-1	CASSSTSGGVYEQYF	TGTGCCAGCAGCTCTACTAGCGGGGGAGTTTACGAGCAGTACTTC
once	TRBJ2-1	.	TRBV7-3	CASSLGRDPLNEQFF	TGTGCCAGCAGCTTAGGGCGGGATCCCCTCAATGAGCAGTTCTTC
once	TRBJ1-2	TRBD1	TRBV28	CASTSPGTEEVRGYTF	TGTGCCAGCACCTCCCCCGGGACAGAGGAGGTACGTGGCTACACCTTC
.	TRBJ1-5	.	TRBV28	CASSLNQPQHF	TGTGCCAGCAGTCTTAATCAGCCCCAGCATTTT
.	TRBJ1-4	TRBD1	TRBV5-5	CASSRDRAEKLFF	TGTGCCAGCAGCCGGGACAGGGCTGAAAAACTGTTTTTT
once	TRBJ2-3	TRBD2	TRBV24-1	CATSDLNGRRVDTQYF	TGTGCCACCAGTGATTTGAACGGGAGGAGGGTTGATACGCAGTATTTT
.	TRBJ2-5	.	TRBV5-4	CASSLLQGQETQYF	TGTGCCAGCAGCTTGCTCCAGGGGCAAGAGACCCAGTACTTC
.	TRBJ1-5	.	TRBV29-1	CSTGTVGGQPQHF	TGTTCTACAGGGACGGTCGGTGGTCAGCCCCAGCATTTT
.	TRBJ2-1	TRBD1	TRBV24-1	CATSVPGQGYNEQFF	TGTGCCACCAGTGTTCCGGGACAGGGATACAATGAGCAGTTCTTC
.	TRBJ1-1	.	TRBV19	CATPTDKLTTDLNTEAFF	TGTGCCACCCCCACCGACAAGCTCACCACCGATCTCAACACTGAAGCTTTCTTT
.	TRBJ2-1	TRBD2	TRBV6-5	CASSRWGGNEQFF	TGTGCCAGCAGCCGGTGGGGGGGCAATGAGCAGTTCTTC
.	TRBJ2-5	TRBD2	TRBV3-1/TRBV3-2	CASSQESGLADQETQYF	TGTGCCAGCAGCCAAGAATCCGGACTAGCGGACCAAGAGACCCAGTACTTC
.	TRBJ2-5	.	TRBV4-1	CASSLRGGRGETQYF	TGCGCCAGCAGCCTCCGAGGGGGTCGAGGAGAGACCCAGTACTTC
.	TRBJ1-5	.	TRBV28	CASSLQTGTLRNQPQHF	TGTGCCAGCAGTTTACAAACAGGGACTCTCCGCAATCAGCCCCAGCATTTT
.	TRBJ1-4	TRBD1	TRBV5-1	CASSLWQGEEKLFF	TGCGCCAGCAGCTTGTGGCAGGGGGAGGAAAAACTGTTTTTT
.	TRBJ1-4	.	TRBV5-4	CASSLDSYNEKLFF	TGTGCCAGCAGCTTGGACAGCTATAATGAAAAACTGTTTTTT
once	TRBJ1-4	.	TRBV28	CASSPQVGPNEKLFF	TGTGCCAGCAGTCCCCAGGTGGGCCCTAATGAAAAACTGTTTTTT
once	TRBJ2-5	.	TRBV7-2	CASSEQETQYF	TGTGCCAGCAGCGAACAAGAGACCCAGTACTTC
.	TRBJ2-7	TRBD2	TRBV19	CASSITSGGRGEQYF	TGTGCCAGTAGTATAACTAGCGGTGGCAGGGGCGAGCAGTACTTC
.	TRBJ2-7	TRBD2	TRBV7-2	CASSTRGVGYEQYF	TGTGCCAGCAGCACCCGGGGGGTGGGCTACGAGCAGTACTTC
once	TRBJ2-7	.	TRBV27	CASSPRGGGEQYF	TGTGCCAGCAGCCCCAGGGGCGGGGGCGAGCAGTACTTC
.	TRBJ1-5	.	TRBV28	CASSPTGGANQPQHF	TGTGCCAGCAGTCCGACCGGGGGTGCCAATCAGCCCCAGCATTTT
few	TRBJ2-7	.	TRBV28	CASSLGSYEQYF	TGTGCCAGCAGTTTAGGCTCCTACGAGCAGTACTTC
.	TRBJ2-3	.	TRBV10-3	CAIGNSGSDTQYF	TGTGCCATCGGTAACTCAGGGTCGGATACGCAGTATTTT
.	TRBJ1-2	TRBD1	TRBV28	CASSLDRDPYGYTF	TGTGCCAGCAGTTTAGACAGGGACCCCTATGGCTACACCTTC
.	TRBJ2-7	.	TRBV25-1	CASSEVNEQYF	TGTGCCAGCAGTGAAGTAAACGAGCAGTACTTC
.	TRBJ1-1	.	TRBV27	CASSPRGENTEAFF	TGTGCCAGCAGTCCCCGAGGCGAGAACACTGAAGCTTTCTTT
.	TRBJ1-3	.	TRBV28	CASSRTTNANSGNTIYF	TGTGCCAGCAGTCGCACCACTAATGCTAACTCTGGAAACACCATATATTTT
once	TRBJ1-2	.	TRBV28	CASSSATTGTFNYGYTF	TGTGCCAGCAGTTCCGCCACAACAGGAACATTTAACTATGGCTACACCTTC